Detailed here is one T cell receptor (beta chain). Its target is not known. This sample is part of a study of T cells after yellow fever vaccination. Study in general: Preparation of the low-cell-number fractions used SMART-Seq v4 Ultra Low Input.

General study findings and limits: Weaker overall was a secondary response that nonetheless peaked faster, on day 5 versus 15. Abundant contaminating clonotypes from the bulk population could appear in FACS-sorted repertoires.

From the 5' RACE reads, TCRdb called clonotypes with MiXCR, one entry per CDR3 protein. The table lists around 250,000 distinct CDR3 sequences, roughly 4.8% of them singletons. Losses at the gene ends were 3 bases for V and 4 bases for J; bases not matched to a gene: 2. Germline assignment: CDR1 SGDLS and CDR2 YYNGEE. The CDR3 is 15 amino acids. The TCR originated in a young man who received the YFV17D yellow fever vaccine. Sequencing was performed on CD4+ T cells sorted from PBMCs, taken on the day of the yellow fever booster vaccination. V gene TRBV9 combines with J gene TRBJ2-3, with 13 bases aligning to TRBD2. CDR3 sequence (DNA): TGTGCCAGCAGCGCGGGACTAGCGGGGCCAGATACGCAGTATTTT. Its protein is CASSAGLAGPDTQYF.